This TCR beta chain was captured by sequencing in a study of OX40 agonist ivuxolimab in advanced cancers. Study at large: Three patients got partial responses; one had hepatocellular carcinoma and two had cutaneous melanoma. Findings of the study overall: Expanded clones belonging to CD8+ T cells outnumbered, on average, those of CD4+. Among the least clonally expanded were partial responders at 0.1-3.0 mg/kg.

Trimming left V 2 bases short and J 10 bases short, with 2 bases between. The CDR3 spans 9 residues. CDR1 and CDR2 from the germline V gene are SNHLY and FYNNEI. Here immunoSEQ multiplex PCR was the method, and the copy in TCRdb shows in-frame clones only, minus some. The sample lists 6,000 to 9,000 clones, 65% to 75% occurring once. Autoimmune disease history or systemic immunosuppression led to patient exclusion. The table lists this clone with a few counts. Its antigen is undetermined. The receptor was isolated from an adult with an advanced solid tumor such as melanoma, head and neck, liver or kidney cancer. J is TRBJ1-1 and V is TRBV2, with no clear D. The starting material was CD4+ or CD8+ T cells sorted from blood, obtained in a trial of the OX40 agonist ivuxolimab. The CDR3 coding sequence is TGTGCCAGCAGTGAACTAGCTTTCTTT. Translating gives CASSELAFF.